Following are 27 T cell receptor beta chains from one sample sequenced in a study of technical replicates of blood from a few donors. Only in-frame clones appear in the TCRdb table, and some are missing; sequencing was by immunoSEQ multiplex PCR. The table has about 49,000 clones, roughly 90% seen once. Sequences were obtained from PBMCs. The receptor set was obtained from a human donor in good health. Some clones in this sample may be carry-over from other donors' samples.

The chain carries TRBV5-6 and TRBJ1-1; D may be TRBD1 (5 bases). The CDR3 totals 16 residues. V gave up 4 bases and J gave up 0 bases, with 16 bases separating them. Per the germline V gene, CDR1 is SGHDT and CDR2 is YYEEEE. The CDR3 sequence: CASSGIFDSLNTEAFF. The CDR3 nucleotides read TGTGCCAGCAGCGGCATCTTTGACAGCTTGAACACTGAAGCTTTCTTT.

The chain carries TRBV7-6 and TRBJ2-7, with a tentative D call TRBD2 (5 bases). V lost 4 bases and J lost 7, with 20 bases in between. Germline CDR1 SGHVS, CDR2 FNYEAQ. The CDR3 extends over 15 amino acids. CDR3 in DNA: TGTGCCAGCAGCTCCGTGGTTCTAGCTGTGGGGGAGCAGTACTTC. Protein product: CASSSVVLAVGEQYF.

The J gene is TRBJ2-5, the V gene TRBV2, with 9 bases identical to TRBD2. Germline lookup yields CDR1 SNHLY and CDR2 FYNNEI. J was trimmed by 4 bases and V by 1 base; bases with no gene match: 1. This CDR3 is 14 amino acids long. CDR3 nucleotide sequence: TGTGCCAGCAGTGAAGGGCGGGGGGGAGAGACCCAGTACTTC. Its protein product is CASSEGRGGETQYF.

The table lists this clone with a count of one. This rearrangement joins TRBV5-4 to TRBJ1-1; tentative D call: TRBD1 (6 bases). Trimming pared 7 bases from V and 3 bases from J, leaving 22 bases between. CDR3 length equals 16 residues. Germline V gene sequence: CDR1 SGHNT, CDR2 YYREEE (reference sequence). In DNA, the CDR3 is TGTGCCAGCCAAACCGGGTTGGGGGCTGGGGACACTGAAGCTTTCTTT. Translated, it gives CASQTGLGAGDTEAFF.

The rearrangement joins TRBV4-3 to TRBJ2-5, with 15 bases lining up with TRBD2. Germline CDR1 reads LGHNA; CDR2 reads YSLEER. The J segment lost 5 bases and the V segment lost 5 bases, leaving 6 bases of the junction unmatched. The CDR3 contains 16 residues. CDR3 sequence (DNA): TGCGCCAGCAGCTGGGGACTAGCGGGAGGAGGGGAGACCCAGTACTTC. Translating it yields CASSWGLAGGGETQYF.

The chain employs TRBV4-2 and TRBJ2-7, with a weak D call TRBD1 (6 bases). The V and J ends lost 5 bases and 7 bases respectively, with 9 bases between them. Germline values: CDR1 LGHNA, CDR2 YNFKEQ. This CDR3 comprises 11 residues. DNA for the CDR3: TGTGCCAGCAGCTACGGACAGGAGCAGTACTTC. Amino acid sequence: CASSYGQEQYF.

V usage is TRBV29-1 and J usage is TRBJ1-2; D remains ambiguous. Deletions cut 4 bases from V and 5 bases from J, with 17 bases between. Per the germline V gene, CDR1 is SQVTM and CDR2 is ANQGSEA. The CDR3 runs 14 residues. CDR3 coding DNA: TGCAGCGTTGCCGGGATCAACGTCCAATATGGCTACACCTTC. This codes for CSVAGINVQYGYTF. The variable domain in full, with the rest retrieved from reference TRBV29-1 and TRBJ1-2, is SAVISQKPSRDICQRGTSLTIQCQVDSQVTMMFWYRQQPGQSLTLIATANQGSEATYESGFVIDKFPISRPNLTFSTLTVSNMSPEDSSIYLCSVAGINVQYGYTFGSGTRLTVV.

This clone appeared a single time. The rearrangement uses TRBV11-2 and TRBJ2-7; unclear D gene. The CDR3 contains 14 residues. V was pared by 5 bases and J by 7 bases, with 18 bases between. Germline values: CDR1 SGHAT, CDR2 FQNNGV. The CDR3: CASSPGRGLREQYF. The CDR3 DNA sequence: TGTGCCAGCAGCCCCGGTAGAGGCCTACGAGAGCAGTACTTC.

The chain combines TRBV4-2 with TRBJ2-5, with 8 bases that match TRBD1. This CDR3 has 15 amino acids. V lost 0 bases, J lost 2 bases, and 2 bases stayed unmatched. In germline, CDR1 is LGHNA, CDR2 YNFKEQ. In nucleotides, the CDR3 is TGTGCCAGCAGCCAAGAAAGGGACAGGCAAGAGACCCAGTACTTC. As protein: CASSQERDRQETQYF.

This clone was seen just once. The CDR3 sequence is CASGPRNTGELFF. The CDR3 DNA reads as TGTGCCAGCGGTCCGCGAAACACCGGGGAGCTGTTTTTT. The rearrangement uses TRBV2 and TRBJ2-2; D call uncertain. CDR3 length: 13 amino acids. Trimming shortened V by 8 bases and J by 2 bases, and 9 bases separated the two germline ends. Germline lookup yields CDR1 SNHLY and CDR2 FYNNEI.

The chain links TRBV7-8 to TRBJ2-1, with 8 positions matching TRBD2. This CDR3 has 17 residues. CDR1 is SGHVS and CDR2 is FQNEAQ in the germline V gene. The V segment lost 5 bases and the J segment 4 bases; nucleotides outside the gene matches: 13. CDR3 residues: CASSPPLSAGVYNEQFF. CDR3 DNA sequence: TGTGCCAGCAGCCCACCCCTATCAGCGGGAGTTTACAATGAGCAGTTCTTC. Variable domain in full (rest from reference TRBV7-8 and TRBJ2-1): GAGVSQSPRYKVAKRGQDVALRCDPISGHVSLFWYQQALGQGPEFLTYFQNEAQLDKSGLPSDRFFAERPEGSVSTLKIQRTQQEDSAVYLCASSPPLSAGVYNEQFFGPGTRLTVL.

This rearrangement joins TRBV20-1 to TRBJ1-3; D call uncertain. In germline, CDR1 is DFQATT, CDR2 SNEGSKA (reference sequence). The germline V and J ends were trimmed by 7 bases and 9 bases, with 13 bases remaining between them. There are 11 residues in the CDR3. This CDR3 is CSVKSGTTIYF. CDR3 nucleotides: TGCAGTGTAAAATCGGGTACCACCATATATTTT.

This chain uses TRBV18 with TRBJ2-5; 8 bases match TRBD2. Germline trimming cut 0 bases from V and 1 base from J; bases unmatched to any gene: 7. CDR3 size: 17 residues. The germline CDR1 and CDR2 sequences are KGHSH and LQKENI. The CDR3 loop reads CASSPPKYGGAQETQYF. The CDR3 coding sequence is TGTGCCAGCTCACCACCTAAGTACGGGGGGGCCCAAGAGACCCAGTACTTC.

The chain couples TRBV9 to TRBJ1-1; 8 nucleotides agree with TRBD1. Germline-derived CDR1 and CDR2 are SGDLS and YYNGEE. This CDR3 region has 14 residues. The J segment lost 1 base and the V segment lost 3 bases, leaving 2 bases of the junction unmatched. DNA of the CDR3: TGTGCCAGCAGCGAAGGACAGGGGAACACTGAAGCTTTCTTT. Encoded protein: CASSEGQGNTEAFF.

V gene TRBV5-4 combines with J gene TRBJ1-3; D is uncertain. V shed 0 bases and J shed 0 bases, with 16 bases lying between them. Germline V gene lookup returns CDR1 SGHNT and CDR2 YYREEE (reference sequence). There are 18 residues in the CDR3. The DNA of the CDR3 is TGTGCCAGCAGCTTGGGCAGGTCTGGAACACACTCTGGAAACACCATATATTTT. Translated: CASSLGRSGTHSGNTIYF.

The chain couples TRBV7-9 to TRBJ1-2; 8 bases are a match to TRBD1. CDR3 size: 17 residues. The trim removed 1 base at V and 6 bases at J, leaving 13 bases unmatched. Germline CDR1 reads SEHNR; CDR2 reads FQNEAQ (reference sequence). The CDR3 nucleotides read TGTGCCAGCAGCTTAGTCGGCAGGGGGCTCGGGATCGATGGCTACACCTTC. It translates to CASSLVGRGLGIDGYTF.

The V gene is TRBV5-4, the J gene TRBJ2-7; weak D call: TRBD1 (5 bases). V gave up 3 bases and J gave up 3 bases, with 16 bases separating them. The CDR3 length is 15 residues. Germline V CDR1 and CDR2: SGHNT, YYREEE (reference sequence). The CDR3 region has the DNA TGTGCCAGCAGCTCTCCCACAGGAGTCAACTACGAGCAGTACTTC. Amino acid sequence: CASSSPTGVNYEQYF.

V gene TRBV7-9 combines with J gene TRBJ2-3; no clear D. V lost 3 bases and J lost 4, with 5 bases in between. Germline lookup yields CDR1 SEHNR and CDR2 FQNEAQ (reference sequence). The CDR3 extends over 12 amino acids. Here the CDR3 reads CASSLYADTQYF. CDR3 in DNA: TGTGCCAGCAGCTTGTATGCAGATACGCAGTATTTT.

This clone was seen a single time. The CDR3 sequence: CASSYFYYGYTF. CDR3 DNA sequence: TGTGCCAGCAGTTACTTCTACTATGGCTACACCTTC. The rearrangement uses TRBV5-6 and TRBJ1-2, with D hard to call. V lost 5 bases and J 3 bases, leaving 8 bases between the germline ends. Germline V gene sequence: CDR1 SGHDT, CDR2 YYEEEE. This CDR3 region has 12 residues.

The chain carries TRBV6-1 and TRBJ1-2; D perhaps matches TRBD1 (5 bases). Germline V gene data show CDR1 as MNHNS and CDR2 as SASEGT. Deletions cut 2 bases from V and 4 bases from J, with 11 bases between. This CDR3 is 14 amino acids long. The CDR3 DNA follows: TGTGCCAGCAGTGAACTACAGGCTTCCTATGGCTACACCTTC. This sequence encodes CASSELQASYGYTF.

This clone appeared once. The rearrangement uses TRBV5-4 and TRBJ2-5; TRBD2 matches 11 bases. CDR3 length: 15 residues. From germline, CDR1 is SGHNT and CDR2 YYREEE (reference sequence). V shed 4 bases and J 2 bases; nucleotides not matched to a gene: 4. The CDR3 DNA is TGTGCCAGCAGCCGTAGCGGGGGGGCACAAGAGACCCAGTACTTC. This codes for CASSRSGGAQETQYF.

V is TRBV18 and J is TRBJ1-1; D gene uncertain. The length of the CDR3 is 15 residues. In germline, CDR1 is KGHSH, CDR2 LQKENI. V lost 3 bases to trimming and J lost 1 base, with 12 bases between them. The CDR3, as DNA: TGTGCCAGCTCACCCCGGGAGATTAGGAACACTGAAGCTTTCTTT. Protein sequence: CASSPREIRNTEAFF.

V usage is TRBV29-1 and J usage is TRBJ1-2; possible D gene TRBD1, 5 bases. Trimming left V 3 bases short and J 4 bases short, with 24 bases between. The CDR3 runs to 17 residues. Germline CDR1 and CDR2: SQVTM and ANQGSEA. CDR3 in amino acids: CSVDGEAGVGFGYGYTF. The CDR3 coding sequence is TGCAGCGTTGATGGGGAGGCGGGGGTCGGTTTCGGCTATGGCTACACCTTC.

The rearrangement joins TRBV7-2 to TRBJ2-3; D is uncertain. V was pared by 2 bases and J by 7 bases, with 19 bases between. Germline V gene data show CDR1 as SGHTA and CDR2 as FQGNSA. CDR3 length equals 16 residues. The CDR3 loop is CASSLLVLEFENTQYF. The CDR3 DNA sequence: TGTGCCAGCAGCTTATTGGTACTCGAGTTCGAGAATACGCAGTATTTT.

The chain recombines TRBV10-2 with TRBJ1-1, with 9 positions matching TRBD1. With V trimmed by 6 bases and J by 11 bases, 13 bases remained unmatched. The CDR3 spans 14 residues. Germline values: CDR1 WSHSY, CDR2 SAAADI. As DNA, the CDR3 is TGCGCCAGCAGACAAAATGAACAGGGGGCTAGGGCTTTCTTT. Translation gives CASRQNEQGARAFF.

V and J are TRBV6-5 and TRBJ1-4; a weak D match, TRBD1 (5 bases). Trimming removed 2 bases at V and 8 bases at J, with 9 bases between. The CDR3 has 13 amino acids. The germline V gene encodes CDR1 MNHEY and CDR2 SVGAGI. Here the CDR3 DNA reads TGTGCCAGCAGTTACACATCAGGGGAAAAACTGTTTTTT. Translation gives CASSYTSGEKLFF.

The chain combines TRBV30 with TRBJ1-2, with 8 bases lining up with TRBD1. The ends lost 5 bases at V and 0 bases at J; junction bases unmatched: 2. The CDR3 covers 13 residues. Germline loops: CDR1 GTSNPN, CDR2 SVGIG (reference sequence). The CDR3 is CAWDRGSNYGYTF. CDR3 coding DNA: TGTGCCTGGGACAGGGGTTCTAACTATGGCTACACCTTC.